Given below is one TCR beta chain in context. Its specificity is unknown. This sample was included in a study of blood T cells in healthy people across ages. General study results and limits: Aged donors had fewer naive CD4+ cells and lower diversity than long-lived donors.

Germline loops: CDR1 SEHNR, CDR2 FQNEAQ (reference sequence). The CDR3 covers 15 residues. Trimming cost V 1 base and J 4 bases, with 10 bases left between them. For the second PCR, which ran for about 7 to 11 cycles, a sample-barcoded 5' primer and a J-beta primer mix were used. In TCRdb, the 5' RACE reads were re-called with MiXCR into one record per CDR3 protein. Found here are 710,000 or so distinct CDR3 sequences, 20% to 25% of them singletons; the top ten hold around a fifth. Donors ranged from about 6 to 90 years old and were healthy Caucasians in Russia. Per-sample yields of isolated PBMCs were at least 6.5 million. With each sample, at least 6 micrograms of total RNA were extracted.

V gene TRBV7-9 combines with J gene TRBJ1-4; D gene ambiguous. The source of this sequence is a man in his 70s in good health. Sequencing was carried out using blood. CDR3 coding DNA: TGTGCCAGCAGCTTAGACGGGCGAGGTAATGAAAAACTGTTTTTT. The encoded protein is CASSLDGRGNEKLFF.